This TCR beta chain was sequenced in a study of T-cell memory formation after mild COVID-19. TCRdb processed the 5' RACE reads anew with MiXCR; each CDR3 protein has one entry. Of about 190,000 distinct CDR3 sequences listed, around 16% are singletons. Study-level findings and limits: Pre-infection memory harbored some responding clones, suggesting cross-reactive memory joined.

Regarding this clonotype: Its antigen is unidentified.

The V gene lost 11 bases and the J gene lost 2 bases, with 9 bases spanning the gap. There are 11 residues in the CDR3. The V gene's germline CDR1 is SEHNR and CDR2 FQNEAQ (reference sequence). The receptor comes from an adult woman who had mild COVID-19 (a few samples of this study predate the infection). Cell type and time point are not known. The rearrangement uses TRBV7-9 and TRBJ2-5; TRBD2 is a possible D gene (5 bases). The material sequenced was PBMCs or a T cell subset sorted from them (not recorded which). CDR3 sequence: CAAGRQETQYF. CDR3 DNA: TGTGCCGCGGGCAGACAAGAGACCCAGTACTTC.